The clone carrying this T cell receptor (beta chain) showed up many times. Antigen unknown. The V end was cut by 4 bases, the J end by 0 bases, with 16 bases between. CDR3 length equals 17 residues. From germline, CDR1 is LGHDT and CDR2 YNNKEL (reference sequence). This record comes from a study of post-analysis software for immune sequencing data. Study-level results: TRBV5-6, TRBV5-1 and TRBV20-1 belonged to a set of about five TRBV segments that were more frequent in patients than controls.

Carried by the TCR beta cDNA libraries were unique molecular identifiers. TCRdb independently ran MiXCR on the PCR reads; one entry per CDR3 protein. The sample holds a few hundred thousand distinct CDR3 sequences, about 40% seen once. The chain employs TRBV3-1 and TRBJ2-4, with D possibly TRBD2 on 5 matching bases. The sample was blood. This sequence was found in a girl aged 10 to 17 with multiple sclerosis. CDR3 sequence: CASSPPISGLAKNIQYF. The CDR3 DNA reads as TGTGCCAGCAGCCCCCCAATAAGCGGCCTAGCCAAAAACATTCAGTACTTC.